This record concerns one T cell receptor (beta chain) sequence. In the source study's methods: Amplification from reference gene primers served as the basis for estimated nucleated cell counts. The repertoire was sequenced with immunoSEQ multiplex PCR; TCRdb's copy has only in-frame clones and lacks some. V, J and clone size reflect that table, while D and trimming were determined from the DNA. The sample gives under 500,000 clones, approximately 90% of which show up once; 4% to 5.5% is in the top ten. The record originates from a study of blood T cell repertoires in COVID-19. Turning to the study itself: The cDNA or gDNA used as material had been derived from T cells, B-cell-depleted T cells, or PBMCs.

Trimming removed 5 bases at V and 2 bases at J, with 4 bases between. This CDR3 region has 11 residues. The germline V gene encodes CDR1 LGHDT and CDR2 YNNKEL (reference sequence). The sequence was obtained from a woman aged 25 to 45 with acute or convalescent COVID-19. The gene calls are TRBV3-1 (or the pseudogene TRBV3-2) and TRBJ2-7; D gene unclear. Sequencing input: peripheral blood. The CDR3 protein is CASSSAYEQYF. The CDR3, as DNA: TGTGCCAGCAGCAGCGCCTACGAGCAGTACTTC.